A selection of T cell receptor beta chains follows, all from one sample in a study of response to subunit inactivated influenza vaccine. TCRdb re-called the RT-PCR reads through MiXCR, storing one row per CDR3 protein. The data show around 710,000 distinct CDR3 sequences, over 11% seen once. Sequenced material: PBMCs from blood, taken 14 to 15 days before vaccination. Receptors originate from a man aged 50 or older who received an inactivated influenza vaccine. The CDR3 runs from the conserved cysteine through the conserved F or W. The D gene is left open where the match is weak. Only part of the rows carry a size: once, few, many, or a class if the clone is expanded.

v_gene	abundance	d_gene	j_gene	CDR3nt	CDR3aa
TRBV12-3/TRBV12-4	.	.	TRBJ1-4	TGTGCCAGCAGTTGGAGGGAGGGTGGTGGAGGAGAAAAACTGTTTTTT	CASSWREGGGGEKLFF
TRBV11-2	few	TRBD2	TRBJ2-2	TGTGCCAGCAGCTTACACCGGACTAGCGGGAACACCGGGGAGCTGTTTTTT	CASSLHRTSGNTGELFF
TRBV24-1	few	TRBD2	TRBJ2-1	TGTGCCACCAGTGATTTTGTGGGGACTAGCGGCTCATACAATGAGCAGTTCTTC	CATSDFVGTSGSYNEQFF
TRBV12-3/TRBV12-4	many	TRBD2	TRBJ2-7	TGTGCCAGCACCATGACTAGCGGGAGGGTCTACGAGCAGTACTTC	CASTMTSGRVYEQYF
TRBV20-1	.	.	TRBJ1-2	TGCAGTGGACAGAGGCCTGGGGACTATGGCTACACCTTC	CSGQRPGDYGYTF
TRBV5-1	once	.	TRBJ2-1	TGCGCCAGCAGCTTAGTCTCCGGGGCCCTATCCTTGAATGAGCAGTTCTTC	CASSLVSGALSLNEQFF
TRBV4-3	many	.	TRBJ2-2	TGCGCCAGCAGCCAAGAGGGAAGGGGCCGGGAGCTGTTTTTT	CASSQEGRGRELFF
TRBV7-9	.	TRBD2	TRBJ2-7	TGTGCCAGCAGCCTAAGGGAGGGGCCCGGGCCCTACGAGCAGTACTTC	CASSLREGPGPYEQYF
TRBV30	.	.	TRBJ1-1	TGTGCCTGGAGATTTCAGGGGCGCACTGAAGCTTTCTTT	CAWRFQGRTEAFF
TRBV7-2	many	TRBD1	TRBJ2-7	TGTGCCAGCAGCTTCCGCGGACAGGGGGTTCACGAGCAGTACTTC	CASSFRGQGVHEQYF
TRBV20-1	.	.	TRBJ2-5	TGCAGTGCTAACCCCGAGGGGGTGGCCCAAGAGACCCAGTACTTC	CSANPEGVAQETQYF
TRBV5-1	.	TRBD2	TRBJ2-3	TGCGCCAGCAAGGCGGGGGGGCCGTCAGATACGCAGTATTTT	CASKAGGPSDTQYF
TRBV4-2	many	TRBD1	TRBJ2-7	TGTGCCAGCAGCCCGACAGGGGACGAGCAGTACTTC	CASSPTGDEQYF
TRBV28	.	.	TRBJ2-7	TGTGCCAGCAGTTTAATTACAGGTCACGAGCAGTACTTC	CASSLITGHEQYF
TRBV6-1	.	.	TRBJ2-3	TGTGCCAGCAATGGACGAGACGCGCGGCCCCCGTATTTT	CASNGRDARPPYF
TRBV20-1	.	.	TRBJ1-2	TGCAGTGCTAGTTCCGGACAGCGAGTCTATGGCTACACCTTC	CSASSGQRVYGYTF
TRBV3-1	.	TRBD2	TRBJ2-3	TGTGCCAGCAGCCAGGCGGGAGGGCCCTCGACAGATACGCAGTATTTT	CASSQAGGPSTDTQYF
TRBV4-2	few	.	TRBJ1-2	TGTGCCAGCAGCCAAGTTGACGGAAACTATGGCTACACCTTC	CASSQVDGNYGYTF
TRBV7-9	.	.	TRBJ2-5	TGTGCCAGCAGCTCCCCCCTGGCTAGCAGCTTCCAAGAGACCCAGTACTTC	CASSSPLASSFQETQYF
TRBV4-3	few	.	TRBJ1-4	TGCGCCAGCAGCCAAGACGGGCAACGGAATAATGAAAAACTGTTTTTT	CASSQDGQRNNEKLFF
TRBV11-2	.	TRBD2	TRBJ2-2	TGTGCCAGCAGCTTAGTCACTAGCGGGAGGGTTAATGTCGGGGAGCTGTTTTTT	CASSLVTSGRVNVGELFF
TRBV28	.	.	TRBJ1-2	TGTGCCAGCAGTTTCCTTGGAGAGCGGGACTATGGCTACACCTTC	CASSFLGERDYGYTF
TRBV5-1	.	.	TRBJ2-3	TGCGCCAGCAGCGGCGCCGCTTTGGATACGCAGTATTTT	CASSGAALDTQYF
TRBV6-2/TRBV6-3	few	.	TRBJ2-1	TGTGCCAGCGGCCAACAGGGCAATGAGCAGTTCTTC	CASGQQGNEQFF
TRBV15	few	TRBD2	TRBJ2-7	TGTGCCACCAGCAGAGTAGGAGGACTAGCCTACGAGCAGTACTTC	CATSRVGGLAYEQYF
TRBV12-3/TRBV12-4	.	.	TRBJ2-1	TGTGCCACAAAGTCTTACGCGGGGACCGAGTTCTTC	CATKSYAGTEFF
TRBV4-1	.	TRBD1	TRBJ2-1	TGCGCCAGCAGCCAAGATAGGGGGACAGGGATGTTCTTC	CASSQDRGTGMFF
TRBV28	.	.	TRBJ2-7	TGTGCCAGCAGTTTTGCGCAAGCCTACGAGCAGTACTTC	CASSFAQAYEQYF
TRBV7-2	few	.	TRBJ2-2	TGTGCCAGCAGCTCTTATGGTGGGGGGGCCCGCGGGGAGCTGTTTTTT	CASSSYGGGARGELFF
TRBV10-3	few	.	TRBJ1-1	TGTGCCATCAGTGGCCCAGCCGAGAACACTGAAGCTTTCTTT	CAISGPAENTEAFF
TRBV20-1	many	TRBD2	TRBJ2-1	TGCAGTGCTAGAGTTTTGACACTAGCGGACTCTAATGAGCAGTTCTTC	CSARVLTLADSNEQFF
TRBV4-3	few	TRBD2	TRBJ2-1	TGCGCCAGCAGCCAAGATCAGTCTAGCGGGGGGGCAGAAGAGCAGTTCTTC	CASSQDQSSGGAEEQFF
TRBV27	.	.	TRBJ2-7	TGTGCCAGCAGTTTAGACGGTAGAACCGGGTACGAGCAGTACTTC	CASSLDGRTGYEQYF
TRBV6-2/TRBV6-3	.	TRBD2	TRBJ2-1	TGTGCCAGCAGTTGGGACAGGGAGACTAGCGGGAGTTACAATGAGCAGTTCTTC	CASSWDRETSGSYNEQFF
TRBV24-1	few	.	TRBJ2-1	TGTGCCACCAGTGACCCGTGGCATGCCAATGAGCAGTTCTTC	CATSDPWHANEQFF
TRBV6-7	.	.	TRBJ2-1	TGTGCCAGCTCCCCTGGGGTGACTACACTATACAATGAGCAGTTCTTC	CASSPGVTTLYNEQFF
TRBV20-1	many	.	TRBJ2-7	TGCAGTGCGGGTGAGAGCTCCTACGAGCAGTACTTC	CSAGESSYEQYF
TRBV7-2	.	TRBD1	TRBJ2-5	TGTGCCAGCAGCGACGCGACAGGGGGGATTGAGACCCAGTACTTC	CASSDATGGIETQYF
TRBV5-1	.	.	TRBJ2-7	TGCGACAGCAGCTTAGGACAGCTATTCTACGAGCAGTACTTC	CDSSLGQLFYEQYF
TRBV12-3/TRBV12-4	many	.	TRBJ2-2	TGTGCCAGCAGTTTAGACAGGACGAACACCGGGGAGCTGTTTTTT	CASSLDRTNTGELFF
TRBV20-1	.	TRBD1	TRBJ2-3	TGCAGTGCTAGTACAGGGGGCACAGATACGCAGTATTTT	CSASTGGTDTQYF
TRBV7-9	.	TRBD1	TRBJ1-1	TGTGCCAGCAGCCTTACAGGGGCTCCGAACACTGAAGCTTTCTTT	CASSLTGAPNTEAFF
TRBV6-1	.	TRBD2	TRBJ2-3	TGTGCCAGCAGCCCCCTCCGGGAGGGGACAAGTACGCAGTATTTT	CASSPLREGTSTQYF
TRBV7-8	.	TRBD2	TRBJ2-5	TGTGCCAGCAGCTTAATCCAGCGGGGCCAAGAGACCCAGTACTTC	CASSLIQRGQETQYF
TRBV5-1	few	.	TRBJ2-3	TGCGCCAGCAGCCGGGGCAGCCCCACAGATACGCAGTATTTT	CASSRGSPTDTQYF
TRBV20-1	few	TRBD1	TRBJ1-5	TGCAGTCGGACAGGGGGCATCAATCAGCCCCAGCATTTT	CSRTGGINQPQHF
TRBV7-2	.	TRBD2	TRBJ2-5	TGTGCCAGCAGACCCATGGGGCGGGGGGAAGAGACCCAGTACTTC	CASRPMGRGEETQYF
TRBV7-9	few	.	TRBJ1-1	TGTGCCAGCAGCCCAACCCAGGGCATGAACACTGAAGCTTTCTTT	CASSPTQGMNTEAFF
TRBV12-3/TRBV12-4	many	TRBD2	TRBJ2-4	TGTGCCAGCGGCCGGGGAGGGCCGGACATTCAGTACTTC	CASGRGGPDIQYF
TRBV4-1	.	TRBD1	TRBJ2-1	TGCGCCAGCAGCCAAGCACAGGGGGCCGCTGAGCAGTTCTTC	CASSQAQGAAEQFF
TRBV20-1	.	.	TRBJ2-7	TGCAGTGCTAGAGATTGGGCAGGGACCTCTTACGAGCAGTACTTC	CSARDWAGTSYEQYF
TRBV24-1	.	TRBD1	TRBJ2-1	TGTGCCACCAGTCGCACAGGGGGGATCTCCTACAATGAGCAGTTCTTC	CATSRTGGISYNEQFF
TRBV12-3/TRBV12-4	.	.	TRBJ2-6	TGTGCCAGCAGTTTAGACTCACTAATAGGCTCTGGGGCCAACGTCCTGACTTTC	CASSLDSLIGSGANVLTF
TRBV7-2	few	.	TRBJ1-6	TGTGCCAGCAGCTTAGCGCGGGTAGTAGATTCACCCCTCCACTTT	CASSLARVVDSPLHF
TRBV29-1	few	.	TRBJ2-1	TGCACCTCCCAGCGAGGACTCCTAAATGAGCAGTTCTTC	CTSQRGLLNEQFF
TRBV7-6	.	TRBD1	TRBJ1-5	TGTGCCAGCAGCAGGGGGACAGGGGGGAGCAATCAGCCCCAGCATTTT	CASSRGTGGSNQPQHF